The 29 T cell receptor beta chains reported below all come from one sample, sequenced in a study of blood T cell repertoires in COVID-19. TCRdb's table, derived via immunoSEQ multiplex PCR, lists solely in-frame clones and lacks some. The sample has about 170,000 clones, around 89% seen once; the top ten hold approximately 2.1%. Sequencing input: peripheral blood. The receptors here all came from a middle-aged man who had recovered from COVID-19.

The chain couples TRBV18 to TRBJ2-1; TRBD2 agrees at 8 bases. Germline-derived CDR1 and CDR2 are KGHSH and LQKENI. CDR3 length: 15 amino acids. Unmatched junction bases numbered 10, after V lost 5 bases and J lost 7 bases. Here the CDR3 DNA reads TGTGCCAGCTCATCGCCCGGGACTAGTAGGAATGAGCAGTTCTTC. Translation: CASSSPGTSRNEQFF.

The chain is built from TRBV3-1 (or the pseudogene TRBV3-2) and TRBJ1-2, with D tentatively TRBD1 (6 bases). The CDR3 is 12 amino acids. The V gene lost 5 bases and the J gene lost 8 bases, with 12 bases spanning the gap. Germline values: CDR1 LGHDT, CDR2 YNNKEL (reference sequence). The CDR3 DNA follows: TGTGCCAGCAGCGAACAGGGACGCGGCTACACCTTC. Its protein is CASSEQGRGYTF.

The chain has TRBV7-2 and TRBJ2-3; tentatively, D is TRBD2 (6 bases). Looked up from germline, CDR1 is SGHTA and CDR2 is FQGNSA. Trimming took off 1 base at V and 6 bases at J, with 8 bases between the two ends. CDR3 size: 13 residues. CDR3 sequence: CASSLDGGDTQYF. In DNA, the CDR3 is TGTGCCAGCAGCTTAGATGGGGGGGATACGCAGTATTTT.

The V and J genes are TRBV7-9 and TRBJ1-2; a possible D gene is TRBD1 (6 bases). This CDR3 spans 12 amino acids. The V and J ends lost 11 bases and 8 bases respectively, with 18 bases between them. Per germline, CDR1 SEHNR and CDR2 FQNEAQ (reference sequence). In DNA form, the CDR3 reads TGTGCCGGTGGGTCAGGGGAGTCCGGCTACACCTTC. This encodes CAGGSGESGYTF.

The V call is TRBV21-1, the J call TRBJ2-7; the table's D call of TRBD1 was not tested on the DNA. TRBV21-1 has pseudogene status. This CDR3 has 21 residues. The CDR3: CASSKGLRWTGNPYWTYEQYF. As DNA, the CDR3 is TGTGCCAGCAGCAAAGGCTTACGATGGACAGGGAACCCTTATTGGACCTACGAGCAGTACTTC.

The rearrangement links TRBV29-1 to TRBJ2-2; D is possibly TRBD2 (5 bases). Germline values: CDR1 SQVTM, CDR2 ANQGSEA. The CDR3 sequence is 15 residues long. V lost 0 bases, J lost 6 bases, and 14 bases lay in between. The CDR3, as DNA: TGCAGCGTTGAAGATCCCGAGAGAGGGTCCGGGGAGCTGTTTTTT. Amino acid sequence: CSVEDPERGSGELFF.

This chain uses TRBV9 with TRBJ2-5; tentatively, D is TRBD1 (5 bases). This CDR3 region has 15 residues. The germline V and J ends were trimmed by 3 bases and 4 bases, with 16 bases remaining between them. The germline V gene encodes CDR1 SGDLS and CDR2 YYNGEE. The CDR3 protein is CASSADEGVRETQYF. The CDR3 nucleotides read TGTGCCAGCAGCGCGGACGAAGGGGTTCGAGAGACCCAGTACTTC.

This clone showed up just a few times. V and J are TRBV7-3 and TRBJ2-4, with a weak D call TRBD2 (6 bases). Germline loops: CDR1 SGHTA, CDR2 FQGTGA. V lost 8 bases and J lost 5, with 16 bases in between. This CDR3 is built from 14 residues. The CDR3 here is CASAIGGTENIQYF. DNA for the CDR3: TGTGCCAGCGCTATTGGGGGGACCGAAAACATTCAGTACTTC.

The chain uses TRBV6-4 and TRBJ2-3; D might be TRBD1 (6 bases). The CDR3 loop spans 13 amino acids. V was shortened by 6 bases and J by 1 base, with 8 bases between the two germline ends. Germline V gene lookup returns CDR1 MRHNA and CDR2 SNTAGT. CDR3 bases: TGTGCCAGCAGACAGGGAGGCACAGATACGCAGTATTTT. As protein: CASRQGGTDTQYF.

The V and J genes are TRBV7-8 and TRBJ1-1; no reliable D call. CDR1 and CDR2 from the germline V gene are SGHVS and FQNEAQ. The CDR3 has 13 residues. Trimming pared 5 bases from V and 0 bases from J, leaving 7 bases between. Here the CDR3 reads CASSRLVNTEAFF. The CDR3 coding sequence is TGTGCCAGCAGCCGACTAGTGAACACTGAAGCTTTCTTT.

This clone was observed once. This rearrangement joins TRBV2 to TRBJ1-2; 10 nucleotides match TRBD1. Germline CDR1 and CDR2: SNHLY and FYNNEI. The V gene end was trimmed by 6 bases and the J gene end by 6 bases; junction bases not matched to a gene: 4. This CDR3 has 13 amino acids. CDR3 in DNA: TGTGCCAGCAGGGGGGGGACAGGGGATGGCTACACCTTC. It yields the protein CASRGGTGDGYTF.

The chain recombines TRBV5-6 with TRBJ2-1, with 10 bases that match TRBD2. Germline V gives CDR1 SGHDT, CDR2 YYEEEE. J lost 7 bases, V lost 0 bases, and 10 bases had no gene match. This CDR3 spans 17 amino acids. CDR3 protein: CASSLETLAGVDNEQFF. The CDR3 DNA follows: TGTGCCAGCAGCTTGGAGACCCTAGCGGGAGTGGATAATGAGCAGTTCTTC. Combining the CDR3 with reference TRBV5-6 and TRBJ2-1 gives the whole variable domain DAGVTQSPTHLIKTRGQQVTLRCSPKSGHDTVSWYQQALGQGPQFIFQYYEEEERQRGNFPDRFSGHQFPNYSSELNVNALLLGDSALYLCASSLETLAGVDNEQFFGPGTRLTVL.

The chain links TRBV27 to TRBJ1-2; D perhaps matches TRBD1 (5 bases). V lost 3 bases to trimming and J lost 4 bases, with 15 bases between them. This CDR3 has 15 amino acids. The germline V gene encodes CDR1 MNHEY and CDR2 SMNVEV (reference sequence). The CDR3 spells CASSLSGGPPYGYTF. The CDR3 region has the DNA TGTGCCAGCAGTTTGTCCGGGGGTCCTCCCTATGGCTACACCTTC.

The chain carries TRBV9 and TRBJ1-4; TRBD1 agrees at 8 bases. Germline values: CDR1 SGDLS, CDR2 YYNGEE. The CDR3 is 16 amino acids. V lost 2 bases, J lost 7 bases, and 10 bases stayed unmatched. CDR3: CASSVGPGTGSEKLFF. Here the CDR3 DNA reads TGTGCCAGCAGCGTCGGCCCGGGGACAGGCTCTGAAAAACTGTTTTTT.

The chain combines TRBV4-1 with TRBJ1-5, with D hard to call. Trimming cost V 5 bases and J 6 bases, with 11 bases left between them. CDR3 size: 13 residues. Looked up from germline, CDR1 is MGHRA and CDR2 is YSYEKL. Written as DNA, the CDR3 is TGCGCCAGCAGCACCACGGTCCTTCAGCCCCAGCATTTT. Translated, it gives CASSTTVLQPQHF.

The chain recombines TRBV5-1 with TRBJ2-7, with 13 bases matching TRBD2. The V and J ends lost 0 bases and 2 bases, in that order; junction bases with no gene match: 2. Germline V gene data show CDR1 as SGHRS and CDR2 as YFSETQ. The CDR3 consists of 16 residues. The CDR3: CASSLVGTSGAYEQYF. CDR3 nucleotides: TGCGCCAGCAGCTTGGTCGGGACTAGCGGGGCCTACGAGCAGTACTTC.

The V gene is TRBV6-4, the J gene TRBJ2-3; TRBD1 agrees at 9 bases. Germline V gene data show CDR1 as MRHNA and CDR2 as SNTAGT. The CDR3 totals 15 residues. With V trimmed by 3 bases and J by 2 bases, 3 bases remained unmatched. The CDR3 region has the DNA TGTGCCAGCAGTGAAGACAGGGGGAACACAGATACGCAGTATTTT. Its translation is CASSEDRGNTDTQYF.

The chain joins TRBV7-2 to TRBJ1-1; D gene ambiguous. This CDR3 is 13 amino acids long. From germline, CDR1 is SGHTA and CDR2 FQGNSA. Trimming took 1 base from V and 2 from J, leaving 5 bases between them. The CDR3 loop reads CASSLDLNTEAFF. In nucleotides, the CDR3 is TGTGCCAGCAGCTTAGATTTAAACACTGAAGCTTTCTTT.

The CDR3 is CASSTGQAPNTEAFF. For the CDR3, the DNA is TGTGCCAGCTCAACGGGACAGGCTCCAAACACTGAAGCTTTCTTT. The rearrangement links TRBV18 to TRBJ1-1, with 8 nucleotides matching TRBD1. This CDR3 region has 15 residues. Per the germline V gene, CDR1 is KGHSH and CDR2 is LQKENI. Germline trimming cut 5 bases from V and 2 bases from J; bases unmatched to any gene: 7.

This clone was seen just once. The rearrangement uses TRBV2 and TRBJ2-1; the D gene is possibly TRBD2 (7 bases). Germline V gene data show CDR1 as SNHLY and CDR2 as FYNNEI. The CDR3 length is 15 residues. V shed 10 bases and J shed 3 bases, with 19 bases lying between them. CDR3 in amino acids: CAISKGGRIYNEQFF. For the CDR3, the DNA is TGTGCCATTTCAAAGGGGGGGCGGATCTACAATGAGCAGTTCTTC.

This chain uses TRBV6-5 with TRBJ1-2, with 7 bases identical to TRBD1. There are 15 residues in the CDR3. CDR1 MNHEY and CDR2 SVGAGI come from the germline V gene. V lost 6 bases and J lost 3; bases outside the gene matches: 10. This CDR3 is CASSSPDRVDYGYTF. Written as DNA, the CDR3 is TGTGCCAGCAGCTCTCCTGACAGGGTGGACTATGGCTACACCTTC.

V gene TRBV29-1 combines with J gene TRBJ2-2; D is possibly TRBD2 (6 bases). The V gene lost 1 base and the J gene lost 5 bases, with 14 bases spanning the gap. This CDR3 has 15 residues. Germline loops: CDR1 SQVTM, CDR2 ANQGSEA. This CDR3 reads CSVEGGDGVTGELFF. CDR3 coding DNA: TGCAGCGTTGAAGGGGGGGACGGTGTGACCGGGGAGCTGTTTTTT.

This clone appeared a single time. The chain joins TRBV4-1 to TRBJ2-7; 10 nucleotides match TRBD1. The CDR3 has 14 amino acids. Per the germline V gene, CDR1 is MGHRA and CDR2 is YSYEKL. Germline trimming cut 3 bases from V and 7 bases from J; bases unmatched to any gene: 6. CDR3: CASSQPTGGFEQYF. CDR3 nucleotides: TGCGCCAGCAGCCAGCCGACAGGGGGCTTTGAGCAGTACTTC.

The rearrangement uses TRBV29-1 and TRBJ1-2; 8 nucleotides agree with TRBD1. Germline V gives CDR1 SQVTM, CDR2 ANQGSEA. V was pared by 5 bases and J by 2 bases, with 7 bases of the junction left unmatched. This CDR3 is 14 amino acids long. The CDR3 region is CSVILRDRNYGYTF. The CDR3 DNA reads as TGCAGCGTTATACTCCGGGACAGGAACTATGGCTACACCTTC. The full variable domain, its missing parts supplied by reference TRBV29-1 and TRBJ1-2, is SAVISQKPSRDICQRGTSLTIQCQVDSQVTMMFWYRQQPGQSLTLIATANQGSEATYESGFVIDKFPISRPNLTFSTLTVSNMSPEDSSIYLCSVILRDRNYGYTFGSGTRLTVV.

V gene TRBV5-1 combines with J gene TRBJ1-6, with TRBD1 matching 9 bases. CDR3 length equals 16 residues. Germline CDR1 is SGHRS and CDR2 is YFSETQ. The J segment lost 6 bases and the V segment lost 0 bases, leaving 4 bases of the junction unmatched. The CDR3 DNA is TGCGCCAGCAGCTTGGTCACAGGGGGCGGTAATTCACCCCTCCACTTT. Its translation: CASSLVTGGGNSPLHF.

The chain links TRBV27 to TRBJ2-7, with D tentatively TRBD2 (5 bases). The CDR3 has 13 residues. V was cut by 3 bases and J by 7 bases, with 13 bases left in between. CDR1 MNHEY and CDR2 SMNVEV come from the germline V gene (reference sequence). The CDR3 protein is CASSFPGTGEQYF. CDR3 nucleotides: TGTGCCAGCAGTTTCCCGGGTACGGGGGAGCAGTACTTC.

V is TRBV6-5 and J is TRBJ1-1, with D possibly TRBD1 on 6 matching bases. Germline loops: CDR1 MNHEY, CDR2 SVGAGI. Trimming removed 0 bases at V and 4 bases at J, with 9 bases between. The length of the CDR3 is 14 residues. The CDR3 nucleotides read TGTGCCAGCAGTTACTCGGTCAGGGGCACTGAAGCTTTCTTT. It codes for CASSYSVRGTEAFF.

This sequence joins TRBV6-6 and TRBJ1-6; 10 nucleotides line up with TRBD1. Germline V gives CDR1 MNHNY, CDR2 SVGAGI (reference sequence). The CDR3 consists of 15 residues. J lost 7 bases, V lost 5 bases, and 5 bases had no gene match. CDR3 sequence reads: CASSQTGGSNSPLHF. CDR3 DNA: TGTGCCAGCAGTCAGACAGGGGGCAGCAATTCACCCCTCCACTTT.

V and J are TRBV28 and TRBJ2-1; the match to TRBD2 covers 8 bases. V was clipped by 6 bases and J by 8 bases; unmatched bases: 12. Germline CDR1 and CDR2: MDHEN and SYDVKM. The CDR3 has 15 residues. The CDR3 spells CASRPPRGGMDEQFF. CDR3 in DNA: TGTGCCAGCAGACCGCCCCGGGGGGGTATGGATGAGCAGTTCTTC.